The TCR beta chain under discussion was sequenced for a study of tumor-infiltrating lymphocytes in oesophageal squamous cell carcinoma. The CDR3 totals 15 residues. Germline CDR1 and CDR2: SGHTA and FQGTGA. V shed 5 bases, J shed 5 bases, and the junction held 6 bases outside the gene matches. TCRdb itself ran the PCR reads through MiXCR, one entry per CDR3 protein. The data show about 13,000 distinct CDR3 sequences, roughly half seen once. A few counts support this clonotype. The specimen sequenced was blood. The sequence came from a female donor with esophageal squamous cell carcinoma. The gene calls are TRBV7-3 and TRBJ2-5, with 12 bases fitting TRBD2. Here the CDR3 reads CASSPSGRAGETQYF. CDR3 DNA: TGTGCCAGCAGCCCTAGCGGGAGGGCCGGGGAGACCCAGTACTTC.